This T cell receptor (beta chain) was sequenced for a study of regulatory T cells in long-lasting Graves disease. Investigators prepared the TCR beta libraries by applying iRepertoire HTBI primers and Arm-PCR of CDR3 regions. MiXCR was run by TCRdb on the multiplex PCR reads, yielding one entry per CDR3 protein. Of over 500,000 distinct CDR3 sequences listed, 15% to 20% were seen once; the top ten hold about 12%. Described time point: newly diagnosed GD, antithyroid drugs for less than 3 months. From PBMCs, RNA was extracted and then used to make the TCR library. Germline CDR1 SGHNT, CDR2 YENEEA. J was trimmed by 5 bases and V by 3 bases; bases with no gene match: 3. The CDR3 length is 13 residues. Another study also made use of these data, one on T cells in Graves' hyperthyroidism and ophthalmopathy.

Source: peripheral blood mononuclear cells (PBMCs), taken at new diagnosis, from a patient treated with antithyroid drugs. This TCR derives from a man aged 18 to 30 with Graves disease. The V call is TRBV11-3, the J call TRBJ2-7; 8 bases are a match to TRBD1. CDR3 in amino acids: CASSLGQAHEQYF. In DNA form, the CDR3 reads TGTGCCAGCAGCTTGGGACAGGCCCACGAGCAGTACTTC.